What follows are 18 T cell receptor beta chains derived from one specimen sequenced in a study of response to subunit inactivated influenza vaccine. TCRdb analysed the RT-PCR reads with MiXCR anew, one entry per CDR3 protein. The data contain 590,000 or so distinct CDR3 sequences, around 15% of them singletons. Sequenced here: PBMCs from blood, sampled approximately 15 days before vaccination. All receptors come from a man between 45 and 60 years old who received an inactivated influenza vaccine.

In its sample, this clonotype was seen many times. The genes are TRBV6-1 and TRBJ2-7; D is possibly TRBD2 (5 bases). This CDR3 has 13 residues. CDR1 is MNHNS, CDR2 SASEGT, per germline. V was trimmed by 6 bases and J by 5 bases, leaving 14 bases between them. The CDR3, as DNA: TGTGCCAGCAGAAGAGCGGTCAAGGACGAGCAGTACTTC. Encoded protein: CASRRAVKDEQYF.

The CDR3 nucleotides read TGTGCCAGCACCGTCACTAGCGGGAGGCTGTACGAGCAGTACTTC. Translated: CASTVTSGRLYEQYF. The V and J genes are TRBV27 and TRBJ2-7, with 12 bases lining up with TRBD2. V lost 7 bases and J lost 4; bases outside the gene matches: 8. CDR1 MNHEY and CDR2 SMNVEV come from the germline V gene (reference sequence). The CDR3 runs to 15 residues.

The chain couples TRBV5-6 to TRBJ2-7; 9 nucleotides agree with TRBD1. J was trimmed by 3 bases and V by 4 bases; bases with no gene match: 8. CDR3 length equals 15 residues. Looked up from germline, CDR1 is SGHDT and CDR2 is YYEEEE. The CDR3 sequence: CASSLGTGNFYEQYF. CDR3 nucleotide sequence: TGTGCCAGCAGCCTCGGGACAGGGAATTTCTACGAGCAGTACTTC.

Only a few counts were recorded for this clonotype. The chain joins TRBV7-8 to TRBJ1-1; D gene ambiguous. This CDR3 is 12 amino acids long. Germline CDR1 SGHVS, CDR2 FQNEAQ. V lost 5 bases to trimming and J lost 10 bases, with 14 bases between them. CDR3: CASSPRLEGAFF. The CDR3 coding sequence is TGTGCCAGCAGCCCGAGGCTAGAGGGAGCTTTCTTT.

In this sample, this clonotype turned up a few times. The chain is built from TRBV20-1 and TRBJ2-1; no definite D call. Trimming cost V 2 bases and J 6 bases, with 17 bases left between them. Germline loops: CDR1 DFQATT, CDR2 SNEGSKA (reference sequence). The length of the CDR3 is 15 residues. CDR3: CSARPPGYLFNEQFF. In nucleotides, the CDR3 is TGCAGTGCTAGACCTCCCGGTTATCTTTTCAATGAGCAGTTCTTC.

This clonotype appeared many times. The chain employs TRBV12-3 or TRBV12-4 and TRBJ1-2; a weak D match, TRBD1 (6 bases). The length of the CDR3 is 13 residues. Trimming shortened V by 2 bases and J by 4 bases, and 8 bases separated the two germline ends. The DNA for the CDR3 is TGTGCCAGCAGTTTAACAGGGAGCTATGGCTACACCTTC. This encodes CASSLTGSYGYTF.

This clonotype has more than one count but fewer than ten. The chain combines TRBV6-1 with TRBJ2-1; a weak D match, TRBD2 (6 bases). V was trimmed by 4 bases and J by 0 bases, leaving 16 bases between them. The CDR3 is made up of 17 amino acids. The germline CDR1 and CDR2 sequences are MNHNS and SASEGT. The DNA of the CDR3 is TGTGCCAGCAGTGCCTACATGGGGGGATCCTCCTACAATGAGCAGTTCTTC. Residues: CASSAYMGGSSYNEQFF.

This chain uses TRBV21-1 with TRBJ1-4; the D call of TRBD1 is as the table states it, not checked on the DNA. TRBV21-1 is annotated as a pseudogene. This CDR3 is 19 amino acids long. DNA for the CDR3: TGTGCCAGCAGCAGGTGGGACAGGCCCCCCGGGGGGTCCAATGAAAAACTGTTTTTT. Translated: CASSRWDRPPGGSNEKLFF.

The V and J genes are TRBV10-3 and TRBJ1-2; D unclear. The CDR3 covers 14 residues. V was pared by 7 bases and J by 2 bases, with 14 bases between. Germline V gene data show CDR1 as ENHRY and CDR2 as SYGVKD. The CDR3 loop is CAITPVGGNYGYTF. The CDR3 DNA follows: TGTGCCATCACCCCCGTGGGAGGGAACTATGGCTACACCTTC.

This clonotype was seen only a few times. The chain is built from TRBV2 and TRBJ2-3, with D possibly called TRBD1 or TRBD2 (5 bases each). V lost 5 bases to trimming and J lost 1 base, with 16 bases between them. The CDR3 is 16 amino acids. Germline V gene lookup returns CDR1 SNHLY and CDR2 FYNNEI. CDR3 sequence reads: CASSPPTGTRTDTQYF. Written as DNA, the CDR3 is TGTGCCAGCAGTCCACCCACCGGGACGCGCACAGATACGCAGTATTTT.

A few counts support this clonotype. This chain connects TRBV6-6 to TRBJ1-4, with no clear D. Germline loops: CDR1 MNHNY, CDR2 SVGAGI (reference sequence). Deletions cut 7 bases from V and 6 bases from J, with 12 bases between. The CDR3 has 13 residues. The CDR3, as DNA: TGTGCCAGCAAAGGTCGGGTAGATGAAAAACTGTTTTTT. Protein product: CASKGRVDEKLFF.

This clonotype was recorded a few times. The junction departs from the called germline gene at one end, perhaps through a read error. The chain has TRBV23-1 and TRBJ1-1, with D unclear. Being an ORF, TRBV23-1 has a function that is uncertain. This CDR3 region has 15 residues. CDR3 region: CASSKSGRKNTEAFF. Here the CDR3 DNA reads TGCGCCAGCAGTAAATCGGGCAGGAAGAACACTGAAGCTTTCTTT.

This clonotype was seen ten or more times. CDR3 loop: CASSSGQGNEQFF. Written as DNA, the CDR3 is TGTGCCAGCAGTTCGGGACAGGGGAATGAGCAGTTCTTC. This chain links TRBV6-2 or TRBV6-3 with TRBJ2-1, with 10 bases fitting TRBD1. The length of the CDR3 is 13 residues. Germline values: CDR1 MNHEY, CDR2 SVGEGT. J gave up 7 bases and V 4 bases, and 1 base lay outside the gene matches.

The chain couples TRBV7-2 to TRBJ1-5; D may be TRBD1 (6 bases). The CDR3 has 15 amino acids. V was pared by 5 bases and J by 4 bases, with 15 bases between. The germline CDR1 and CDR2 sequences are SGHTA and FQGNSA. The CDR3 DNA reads TGTGCCAGCAGCCCCGGCGGGGGCCGGAATCAGCCCCAGCATTTT. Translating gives CASSPGGGRNQPQHF.

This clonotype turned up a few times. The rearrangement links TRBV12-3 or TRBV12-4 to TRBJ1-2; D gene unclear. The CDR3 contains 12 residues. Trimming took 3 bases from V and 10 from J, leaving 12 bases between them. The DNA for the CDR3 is TGTGCCAGCAGTTTCCTGGGGATTGACTACACCTTC. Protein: CASSFLGIDYTF.

DNA of the CDR3: TGTGCCAGCAGCTTAGCGCCTAGTAGGAATGAGCAGTTCTTC. This gives the protein CASSLAPSRNEQFF. This chain connects TRBV7-9 to TRBJ2-1; no firm D call. V was cut by 0 bases and J by 7 bases, with 10 bases left in between. CDR1 is SEHNR and CDR2 is FQNEAQ in the germline V gene (reference sequence). The CDR3 length is 14 residues.

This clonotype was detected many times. The DNA for the CDR3 is TGTGCCAGCAGGACGGATAATAGCAATCAGCCCCAGCATTTT. It is translated as CASRTDNSNQPQHF. The chain recombines TRBV2 with TRBJ1-5; D gene uncertain. The ends were cut back, 6 bases at V and 0 bases at J, with 9 bases in the middle. The CDR3 sequence is 14 residues long. In germline, CDR1 is SNHLY, CDR2 FYNNEI. Supplemented by reference TRBV2 and TRBJ1-5, the full variable domain reads EPEVTQTPSHQVTQMGQEVILRCVPISNHLYFYWYRQILGQKVEFLVSFYNNEISEKSEIFDDQFSVERPDGSNFTLKIRSTKLEDSAMYFCASRTDNSNQPQHFGDGTRLSIL.

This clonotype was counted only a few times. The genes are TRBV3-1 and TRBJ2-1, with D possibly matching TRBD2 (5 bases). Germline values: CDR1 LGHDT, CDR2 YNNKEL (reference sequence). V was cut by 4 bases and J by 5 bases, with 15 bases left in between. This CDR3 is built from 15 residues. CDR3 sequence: CASSPLRTLNNEQFF. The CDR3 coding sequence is TGTGCCAGCAGCCCCCTCCGGACTCTTAACAATGAGCAGTTCTTC.